Following are 3 T cell receptor beta chains from one sample sequenced in a study of post-analysis software for immune sequencing data. These receptors' antigens are unknown. General study points: There were several TRBV segments more frequent in patients than controls, and TRBV5-6, TRBV5-1 and TRBV20-1 were among them.

cDNA libraries of TCR beta carried unique molecular identifiers. TCRdb re-called the PCR reads with MiXCR, one entry per CDR3 protein. Here the sample spans roughly 430,000 distinct CDR3 sequences, 35% to 45% being singletons. Sequences were obtained from blood. These receptors were collected from a girl aged 2 to 10 with multiple sclerosis.

With respect to this clonotype: This could be a read error, since a much larger clone is one nucleotide away. V gene TRBV20-1 combines with J gene TRBJ2-4; D is undetermined. With the DNA end fitting TRBJ2-7 better, the J assignment may be wrong. Per germline, CDR1 DFQATT and CDR2 SNEGSKA (reference sequence). The CDR3 is 11 amino acids. The CDR3 sequence is CSAREGYEQYF. The CDR3, as DNA: TGCAGTGCTAGAGAGGGCTACGAGCAGTACTTC.

This rearrangement joins TRBV12-3 or TRBV12-4 to TRBJ1-2; tentatively, D is TRBD1 (6 bases). The CDR3 covers 14 residues. Trimming shortened V by 3 bases and J by 9 bases, and 17 bases separated the two germline ends. In DNA form, the CDR3 reads TGTGCCAGCAGTTTTGACAGGCCACCCTACAGCTACACCTTC. Its translation: CASSFDRPPYSYTF.

The gene calls are TRBV7-2 and TRBJ2-1; TRBD2 matches at 11 bases. Germline-derived CDR1 and CDR2 are SGHTA and FQGNSA. J gave up 5 bases and V 5 bases, and 14 bases lay outside the gene matches. This CDR3 is built from 18 residues. Here the CDR3 DNA reads TGTGCCAGCAGCCTCACTCGGTCTAGCGGGAGGAAAGACAATGAGCAGTTCTTC. Its translation: CASSLTRSSGRKDNEQFF.